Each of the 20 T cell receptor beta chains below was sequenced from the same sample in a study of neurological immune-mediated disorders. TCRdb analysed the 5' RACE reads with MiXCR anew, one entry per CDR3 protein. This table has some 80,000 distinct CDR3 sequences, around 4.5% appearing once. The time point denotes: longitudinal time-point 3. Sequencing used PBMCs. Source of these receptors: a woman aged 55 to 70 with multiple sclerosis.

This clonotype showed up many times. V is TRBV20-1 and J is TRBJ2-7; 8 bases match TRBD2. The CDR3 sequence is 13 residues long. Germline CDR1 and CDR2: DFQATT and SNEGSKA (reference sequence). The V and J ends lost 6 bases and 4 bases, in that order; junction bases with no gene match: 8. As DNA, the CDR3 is TGCAGTGCCCTGGGGCCTAGCGGGTACGAGCAGTACTTC. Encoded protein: CSALGPSGYEQYF.

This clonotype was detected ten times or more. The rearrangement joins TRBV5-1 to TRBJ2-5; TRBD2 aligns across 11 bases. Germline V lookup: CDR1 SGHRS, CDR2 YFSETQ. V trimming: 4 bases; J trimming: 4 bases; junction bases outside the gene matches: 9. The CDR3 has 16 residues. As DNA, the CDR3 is TGCGCCAGCAGCGCCCTGACTAGCGGGGTAGTAGAGACCCAGTACTTC. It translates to CASSALTSGVVETQYF. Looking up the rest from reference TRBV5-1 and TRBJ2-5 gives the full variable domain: KAGVTQTPRYLIKTRGQQVTLSCSPISGHRSVSWYQQTPGQGLQFLFEYFSETQRNKGNFPGRFSGRQFSNSRSEMNVSTLELGDSALYLCASSALTSGVVETQYFGPGTRLLVL.

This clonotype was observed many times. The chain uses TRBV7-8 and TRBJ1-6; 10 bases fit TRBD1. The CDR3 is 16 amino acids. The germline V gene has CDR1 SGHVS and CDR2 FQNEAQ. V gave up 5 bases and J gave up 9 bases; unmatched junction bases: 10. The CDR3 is CASSISLGQGGSPLHF. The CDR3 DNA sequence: TGTGCCAGCAGCATTAGCCTTGGACAGGGGGGTTCACCCCTCCACTTT.

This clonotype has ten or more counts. In DNA form, the CDR3 reads TGCGCCAGCAGCCCCCAAACAGGCTACAATGAGCAGTTCTTC. Translated, it gives CASSPQTGYNEQFF. The rearrangement uses TRBV5-1 and TRBJ2-1, with D perhaps TRBD1 (5 bases). The CDR3 contains 14 residues. V was cut by 4 bases and J by 3 bases, with 11 bases left in between. The germline CDR1 and CDR2 sequences are SGHRS and YFSETQ.

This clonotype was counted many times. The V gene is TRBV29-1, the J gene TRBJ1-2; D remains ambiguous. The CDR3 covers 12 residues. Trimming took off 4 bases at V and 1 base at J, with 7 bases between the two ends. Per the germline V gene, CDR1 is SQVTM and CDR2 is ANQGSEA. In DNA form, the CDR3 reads TGCAGCGTTGTTCACAGTAACTATGGCTACACCTTC. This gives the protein CSVVHSNYGYTF.

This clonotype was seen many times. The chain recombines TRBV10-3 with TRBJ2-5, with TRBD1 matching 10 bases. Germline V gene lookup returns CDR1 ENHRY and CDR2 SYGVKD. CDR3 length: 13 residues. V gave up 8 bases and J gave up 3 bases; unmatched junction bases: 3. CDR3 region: CAIAGTGEETQYF. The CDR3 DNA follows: TGTGCCATCGCCGGGACAGGGGAAGAGACCCAGTACTTC.

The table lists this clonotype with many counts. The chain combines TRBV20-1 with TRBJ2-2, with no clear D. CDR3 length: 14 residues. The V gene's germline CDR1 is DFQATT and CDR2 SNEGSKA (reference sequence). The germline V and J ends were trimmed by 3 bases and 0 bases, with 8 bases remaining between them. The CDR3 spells CSASKVANTGELFF. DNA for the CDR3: TGCAGTGCTAGCAAGGTCGCGAACACCGGGGAGCTGTTTTTT.

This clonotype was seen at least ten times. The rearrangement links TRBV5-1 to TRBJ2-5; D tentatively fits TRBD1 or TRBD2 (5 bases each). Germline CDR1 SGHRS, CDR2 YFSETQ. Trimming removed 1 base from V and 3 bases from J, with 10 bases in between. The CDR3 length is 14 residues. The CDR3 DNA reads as TGCGCCAGCAGCTTGAGGGACCCCAAAGAGACCCAGTACTTC. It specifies CASSLRDPKETQYF.

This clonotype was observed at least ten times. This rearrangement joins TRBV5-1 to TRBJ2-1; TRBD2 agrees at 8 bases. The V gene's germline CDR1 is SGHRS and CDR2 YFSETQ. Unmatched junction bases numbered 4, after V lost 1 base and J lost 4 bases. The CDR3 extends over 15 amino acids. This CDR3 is CASSLSRGGYNEQFF. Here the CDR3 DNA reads TGCGCCAGCAGCTTGAGCCGCGGGGGGTACAATGAGCAGTTCTTC.

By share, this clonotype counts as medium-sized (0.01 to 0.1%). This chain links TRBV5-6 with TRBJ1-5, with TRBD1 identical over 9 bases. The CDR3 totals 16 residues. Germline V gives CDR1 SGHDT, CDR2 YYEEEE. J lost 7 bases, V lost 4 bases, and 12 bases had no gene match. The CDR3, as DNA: TGTGCCAGCAGCATACGGGGACAGGGCGTACGGCAGCCCCAGCATTTT. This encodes CASSIRGQGVRQPQHF.

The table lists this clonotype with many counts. DNA for the CDR3: TGTGCCAGCAGCCCAAAGGTCGAGCAGTTCTTC. Protein sequence: CASSPKVEQFF. J is TRBJ2-1 and V is TRBV12-3 or TRBV12-4; no clear D. CDR3 length: 11 amino acids. The V gene lost 6 bases and the J gene lost 10 bases, with 10 bases spanning the gap.

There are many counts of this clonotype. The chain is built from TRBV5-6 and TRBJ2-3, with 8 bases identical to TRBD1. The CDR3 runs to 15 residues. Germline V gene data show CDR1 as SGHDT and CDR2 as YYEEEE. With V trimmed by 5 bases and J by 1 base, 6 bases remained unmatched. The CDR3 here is CASRTGVWGTDTQYF. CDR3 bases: TGTGCCAGCAGGACAGGGGTTTGGGGCACAGATACGCAGTATTTT. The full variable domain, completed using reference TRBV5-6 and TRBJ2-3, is DAGVTQSPTHLIKTRGQQVTLRCSPKSGHDTVSWYQQALGQGPQFIFQYYEEEERQRGNFPDRFSGHQFPNYSSELNVNALLLGDSALYLCASRTGVWGTDTQYFGPGTRLTVL.

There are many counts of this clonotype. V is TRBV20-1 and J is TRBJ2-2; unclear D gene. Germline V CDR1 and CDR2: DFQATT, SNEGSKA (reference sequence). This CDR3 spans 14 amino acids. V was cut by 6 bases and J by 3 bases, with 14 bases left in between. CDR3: CSAPDLRDTGELFF. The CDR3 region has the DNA TGCAGTGCGCCAGACCTCCGAGACACCGGGGAGCTGTTTTTT.

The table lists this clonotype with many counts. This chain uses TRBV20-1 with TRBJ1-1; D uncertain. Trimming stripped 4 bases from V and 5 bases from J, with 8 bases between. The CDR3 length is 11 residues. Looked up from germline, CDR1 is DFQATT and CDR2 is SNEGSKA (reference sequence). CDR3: CSAIPETEAFF. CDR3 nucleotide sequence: TGCAGTGCTATCCCAGAAACTGAAGCTTTCTTT.

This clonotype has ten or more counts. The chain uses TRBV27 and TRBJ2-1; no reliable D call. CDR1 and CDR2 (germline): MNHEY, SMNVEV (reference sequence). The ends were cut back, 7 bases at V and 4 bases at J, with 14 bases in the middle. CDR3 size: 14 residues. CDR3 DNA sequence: TGTGCCAGCACCCGGTCAGGACGATACAATGAGCAGTTCTTC. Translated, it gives CASTRSGRYNEQFF.

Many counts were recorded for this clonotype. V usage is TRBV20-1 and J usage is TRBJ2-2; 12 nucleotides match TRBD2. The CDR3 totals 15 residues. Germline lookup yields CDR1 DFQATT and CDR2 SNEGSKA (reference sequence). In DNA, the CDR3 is TGCAGCGCTGAGACTAGCGGGAGGAACACCGGGGAGCTGTTTTTT. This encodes CSAETSGRNTGELFF.

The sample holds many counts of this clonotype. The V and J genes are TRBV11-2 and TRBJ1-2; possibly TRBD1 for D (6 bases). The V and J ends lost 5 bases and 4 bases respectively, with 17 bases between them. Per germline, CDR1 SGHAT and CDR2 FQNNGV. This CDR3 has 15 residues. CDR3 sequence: CASSPGDNLPYGYTF. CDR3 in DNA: TGTGCCAGCAGCCCTGGGGACAATTTGCCCTATGGCTACACCTTC. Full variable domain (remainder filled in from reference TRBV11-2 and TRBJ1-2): EAGVAQSPRYKIIEKRQSVAFWCNPISGHATLYWYQQILGQGPKLLIQFQNNGVVDDSQLPKDRFSAERLKGVDSTLKIQPAKLEDSAVYLCASSPGDNLPYGYTFGSGTRLTVV.

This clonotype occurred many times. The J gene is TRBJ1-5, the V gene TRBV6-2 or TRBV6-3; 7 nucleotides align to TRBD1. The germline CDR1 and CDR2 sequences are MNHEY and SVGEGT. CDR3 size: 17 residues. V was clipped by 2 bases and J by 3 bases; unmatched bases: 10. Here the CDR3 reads CASSYGRGLRINQPQHF. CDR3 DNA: TGTGCCAGCAGTTACGGTAGGGGGCTCCGCATCAATCAGCCCCAGCATTTT.

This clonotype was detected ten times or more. The CDR3 loop reads CASSSLDREPEAFF. The DNA of the CDR3 is TGTGCCAGCAGTTCCCTGGACAGGGAACCTGAAGCTTTCTTT. The gene calls are TRBV12-3 or TRBV12-4 and TRBJ1-1; 8 bases are a match to TRBD1. Unmatched junction bases numbered 7, after V lost 4 bases and J lost 6 bases. The CDR3 covers 14 residues.

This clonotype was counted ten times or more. The CDR3 loop reads CSASISGGFYNEQFF. The CDR3 DNA is TGCAGTGCTAGTATCAGCGGGGGATTCTACAATGAGCAGTTCTTC. The chain is built from TRBV20-1 and TRBJ2-1; TRBD2 matches at 8 bases. Germline V lookup: CDR1 DFQATT, CDR2 SNEGSKA (reference sequence). J was trimmed by 3 bases and V by 3 bases; bases with no gene match: 7. The CDR3 covers 15 residues.